This TCR beta chain was obtained from a study of CD8+ T cells in alopecia areata. General study points: Tissue-resident alphabeta T cells belonging to normal skin likewise get sequenced within scalp specimens. Clonality was higher in lesional than normal scalp, especially in alopecia totalis/universalis.

Extracted RNA was reverse transcribed, and the resulting cDNA served as sequencing template. Sequenced by immunoSEQ multiplex PCR; TCRdb stores in-frame clones only, minus some. Of 98,000 or so clones in the sample, 45% to 60% were seen once. Comments on this clone: Antigen unknown.

CDR3 length equals 15 residues. Looked up from germline, CDR1 is SGDLS and CDR2 is YYNGEE. Trimming stripped 4 bases from V and 0 bases from J, with 11 bases between. Peripheral blood and lesional scalp punch biopsies came from alopecia areata patients. Sorting from PBMCs produced CD4+ and CD8+ T cells. Sequences were obtained from NKG2D-low CD8+ T cells sorted from blood. This receptor was identified in a human donor with alopecia areata. The V and J genes are TRBV9 and TRBJ2-1; D not certain. This CDR3 reads CASSKARSSYNEQFF. The DNA for the CDR3 is TGTGCCAGCAGCAAGGCACGAAGCTCCTACAATGAGCAGTTCTTC.